The clone carrying this T cell receptor beta chain was observed a single time. Its matching antigen is unknown. The sample comes from a study of cytomegalovirus exposure and HLA in healthy donors. Study findings and constraints: Across donors, sequencing depth was assumed by presence/absence analyses to be roughly uniform.

Vbeta (60) and Jbeta (13) primers were used in the PCR. The data were produced by immunoSEQ multiplex PCR, yet TCRdb's version contains in-frame clones alone and is incomplete. Of under 150,000 clones in the sample, about 10% are singletons; the top ten hold over 2.5%. This CDR3 spans 13 amino acids. Germline V gene data show CDR1 as MDHEN and CDR2 as SYDVKM. The V end lost 7 bases, the J end lost 6 bases, and 13 bases lay between the germline ends. Specimen: PBMCs. The rearrangement links TRBV28 to TRBJ2-1, with D perhaps TRBD2 (5 bases). This sequence was found in a man in his thirties or forties in good health and CMV-seronegative. CDR3 loop: CASNSTSGNEQFF. The CDR3 nucleotides are TGTGCCAGCAATTCCACGAGCGGCAATGAGCAGTTCTTC.